This T cell receptor beta chain is drawn from a study of shared clonotypes between healthy human individuals. CDR1 and CDR2 (germline): MNHNS, SASEGT. The V and J ends lost 3 bases and 0 bases respectively, with 13 bases between them. The CDR3 sequence is 16 residues long. Assay: immunoSEQ multiplex PCR; the TCRdb copy retains only in-frame clones and omits some. The data contain some 660,000 clones, around three quarters of them singletons. The genes are TRBV6-1 and TRBJ2-3, with TRBD2 as a possible D gene (6 bases). The sequenced sample consisted of memory CD4+ T cells sorted from blood. Subset noted: CD45RA-negative fraction. The sequence came from a woman aged 30 to 39 in good health. CDR3 sequence (DNA): TGTGCCAGCAGTGAGGGACTCGTATCTAGCACAGATACGCAGTATTTT. It codes for CASSEGLVSSTDTQYF.